These T cell receptor beta chains were read from a single sample in a study of beta chain features in type 1 diabetes. The table came from immunoSEQ multiplex PCR; TCRdb's copy has only in-frame clones and leaves some out. The sample holds some 160,000 clones; around 8% are singletons and the top ten take over 0.5%. The sequenced material came from central memory CD4+ T cells from blood. These TCRs come from a woman younger than 35 with type 1 diabetes. Each CDR3 is given with its conserved first and last residue. The order of the fields is J gene, clone size, CDR3 length, D gene, V gene, CDR3 DNA, CDR3 protein. The D gene is left open where the match is weak. Clone size is not always given. Where it is, it says once, few, many or a class for expanded clones.

>TRBJ2-6|.|19|.|TRBV5-6
TGTGCCAGCAGCTATTCCCCCGCAGGGGCCCCCTCTGGGGCCAACGTCCTGACTTTC
CASSYSPAGAPSGANVLTF
>TRBJ2-1|few|14|TRBD2|TRBV28
TGTGCCAGCTTTAGCGGGGGCAGGGACAATGAGCAGTTCTTC
CASFSGGRDNEQFF
>TRBJ1-5|.|15|.|TRBV18
TGTGCCAGCTCACAAGGAGGGGTTAGCAATCAGCCCCAGCATTTT
CASSQGGVSNQPQHF
>TRBJ1-4|.|16|TRBD1|TRBV5-4
TGTGCCAGCAGCACCTCAGAGCTACAGGGGGGGCGAAAACTGTTTTTT
CASSTSELQGGRKLFF
>TRBJ2-1|few|15|TRBD2|TRBV19
TGTGCCAGTAGTATCCAAGCGGGGGGTTACAATGAGCAGTTCTTC
CASSIQAGGYNEQFF
>TRBJ1-6|few|14|TRBD1|TRBV9
TGTGCCAGCAGCCGACAGGGGGTTAATTCACCCCTCCACTTT
CASSRQGVNSPLHF
>TRBJ2-3|.|15|.|TRBV4-3
TGCGCCAGCAGCCCCCAGGAGGGCCGGGCAGATACGCAGTATTTT
CASSPQEGRADTQYF
>TRBJ2-3|few|14|TRBD2|TRBV11-1
TGTGCCAGCACCCCGGGACTAGCTAGCGATACGCAGTATTTT
CASTPGLASDTQYF
>TRBJ2-2|.|16|TRBD1|TRBV25-1
TGTGCCAGCAGTCCTGGTTCGGGACAGGGGACCGGGGAGCTGTTTTTT
CASSPGSGQGTGELFF
>TRBJ1-4|few|14|TRBD1|TRBV29-1
TGCAGCGTGGGACAGGGCGCAACTAATGAAAAACTGTTTTTT
CSVGQGATNEKLFF
>TRBJ2-7|few|14|.|TRBV6-5
TGTGCCAGCAGGGCACAGGGACGGGGCTACGAGCAGTACTTC
CASRAQGRGYEQYF
>TRBJ2-7|few|12|.|TRBV10-3
TGTGCCATCAGTGACCAGGACTACGAGCAGTACTTC
CAISDQDYEQYF
>TRBJ2-2|.|15|TRBD2|TRBV27
TGTGCCAGCAGTTTACTTACTAGCGTCACCGGGGAGCTGTTTTTT
CASSLLTSVTGELFF
>TRBJ1-1|.|13|.|TRBV7-2
TGTGCCAGCAGTACCCAGGGGCACACTGAAGCTTTCTTT
CASSTQGHTEAFF
>TRBJ1-5|few|16|.|TRBV21-1
TGTGCCAGCAGCAAAGCGGGCTTGGGAGGCAATCAGCCCCAGCATTTT
CASSKAGLGGNQPQHF
>TRBJ2-5|.|15|.|TRBV9
TGTGCCAGCAGCTCAAGTCCGGGAATCCAAGAGACCCAGTACTTC
CASSSSPGIQETQYF
>TRBJ2-7|few|16|TRBD2|TRBV5-1
TGCGCCAGCAGCTTGGACGGACTAGCGGGAGTCTACGAGCAGTACTTC
CASSLDGLAGVYEQYF
>TRBJ2-7|.|14|.|TRBV7-2
TGTGCCAGCAGCTTAGTAGCAGGGGAGCTTGAGCAGTACTTC
CASSLVAGELEQYF
>TRBJ2-4|.|16|.|TRBV5-1
TGCGCCAGCAGCTTGGATCCCCTCGAGGCCAAAAACATTCAGTACTTC
CASSLDPLEAKNIQYF